A single sample is the source of the 27 T cell receptor beta chains below, sequenced in a study of T cell responses to AZD1222 COVID-19 vaccine. Assay used: immunoSEQ multiplex PCR; TCRdb lists only in-frame clones, some missing. Among fewer than 65,000 clones listed, approximately 82% were seen once. This specimen consisted of peripheral blood, obtained on day 0 of AZD1222 vaccination. The receptors derive from an adult in good health.

This sequence joins TRBV5-1 and TRBJ2-7; 9 bases line up with TRBD1. Unmatched junction bases numbered 7, after V lost 2 bases and J lost 1 base. The CDR3 sequence is 16 residues long. CDR1 is SGHRS, CDR2 YFSETQ, per germline. The CDR3 loop is CASSFRQGVSSYEQYF. In DNA form, the CDR3 reads TGCGCCAGCAGCTTCCGACAGGGGGTGTCTTCCTACGAGCAGTACTTC.

V is TRBV18 and J is TRBJ1-4, with TRBD1 matching 7 bases. V shed 1 base and J 1 base; nucleotides not matched to a gene: 6. Germline V gene lookup returns CDR1 KGHSH and CDR2 LQKENI. The CDR3 is 17 residues long. The CDR3 here is CASSPQTGDGTNEKLFF. Written as DNA, the CDR3 is TGTGCCAGCTCACCACAAACAGGGGACGGAACTAATGAAAAACTGTTTTTT.

This sequence joins TRBV19 and TRBJ2-7; D is undetermined. The CDR3 has 12 amino acids. Germline V gene lookup returns CDR1 LNHDA and CDR2 SQIVND (reference sequence). Trimming took 7 bases from V and 6 from J, leaving 13 bases between them. This CDR3 reads CASTSWWSEQYV. The CDR3 DNA reads as TGTGCCAGTACCTCCTGGTGGAGCGAGCAGTACGTC.

The gene calls are TRBV12-3 or TRBV12-4 and TRBJ1-2; D call uncertain. V was pared by 3 bases and J by 8 bases, with 13 bases between. The CDR3 runs 13 residues. CDR3 sequence: CASSLKTQEGYTF. The CDR3 nucleotides are TGTGCCAGCAGTTTGAAGACCCAGGAGGGCTACACCTTC.

V is TRBV29-1 and J is TRBJ2-5; 7 nucleotides align to TRBD2. This CDR3 has 15 residues. Germline V gene sequence: CDR1 SQVTM, CDR2 ANQGSEA. Trimming removed 6 bases from V and 4 bases from J; junction bases left unmatched: 14. CDR3 sequence (DNA): TGCAGCGTCCGCGGACTAGGAGACTCCCTAGAGACCCAGTACTTC. Protein: CSVRGLGDSLETQYF.

This chain joins TRBV5-1 and TRBJ1-6; D possibly corresponds to TRBD1 (6 bases). CDR1 SGHRS and CDR2 YFSETQ come from the germline V gene. This CDR3 comprises 16 residues. Trimming took off 0 bases at V and 11 bases at J, with 18 bases between the two ends. DNA for the CDR3: TGCGCCAGCAGCTTGGAGGGGGGCGGCGGCTGGCCACCCCTCCACTTT. As protein: CASSLEGGGGWPPLHF.

This clone was seen only a few times. V and J are TRBV9 and TRBJ1-2, with D perhaps TRBD1 (5 bases). Germline V gene data show CDR1 as SGDLS and CDR2 as YYNGEE. The germline V and J ends were trimmed by 3 bases and 1 base, with 13 bases remaining between them. This CDR3 contains 15 residues. In DNA, the CDR3 is TGTGCCAGCAGCGAGGGGACTGCCGATAACTATGGCTACACCTTC. Protein product: CASSEGTADNYGYTF.

This chain links TRBV5-5 with TRBJ2-7; D unclear. Germline V gene sequence: CDR1 SGHKS, CDR2 YYEKEE (reference sequence). The CDR3 is made up of 12 amino acids. Deletions cut 4 bases from V and 3 bases from J, with 8 bases between. The CDR3 sequence is CASSRAYYEQYF. Here the CDR3 DNA reads TGTGCCAGCAGCAGGGCATACTACGAGCAGTACTTC.

This clone was picked up a small number of times. This chain links TRBV11-3 with TRBJ1-1; D remains ambiguous. The V end lost 10 bases, the J end lost 3 bases, and 6 bases lay between the germline ends. The CDR3 covers 10 residues. Germline CDR1 reads SGHNT; CDR2 reads YENEEA. CDR3 bases: TGTGCCATCCCACACACTGAAGCTTTCTTT. It specifies CAIPHTEAFF. The entire variable domain, with the rest obtained from reference TRBV11-3 and TRBJ1-1, is as follows: EAGVVQSPRYKIIEKKQPVAFWCNPISGHNTLYWYLQNLGQGPELLIRYENEEAVDDSQLPKDRFSAERLKGVDSTLKIQPAELGDSAVYLCAIPHTEAFFGQGTRLTVV.

For the CDR3, the DNA is TGTGCCACCAGTGACCCCGGGGTAGCGGGGGTGAATGAGCAGTTCTTC. Residues: CATSDPGVAGVNEQFF. V is TRBV24-1 and J is TRBJ2-1; 9 bases agree with TRBD2. This CDR3 region has 16 residues. Germline CDR1 KGHDR, CDR2 SFDVKD. J lost 7 bases, V lost 4 bases, and 10 bases had no gene match.

The chain combines TRBV7-8 with TRBJ1-2; no firm D call. Germline V gene lookup returns CDR1 SGHVS and CDR2 FQNEAQ. V dropped 5 bases and J dropped 6 bases, with 13 bases sitting between them. This CDR3 has 13 amino acids. CDR3 in DNA: TGTGCCAGCAGCCGTGGGTACGGAAATGGCTACACCTTC. Translation gives CASSRGYGNGYTF. Variable domain in full (rest from reference TRBV7-8 and TRBJ1-2): GAGVSQSPRYKVAKRGQDVALRCDPISGHVSLFWYQQALGQGPEFLTYFQNEAQLDKSGLPSDRFFAERPEGSVSTLKIQRTQQEDSAVYLCASSRGYGNGYTFGSGTRLTVV.

This clone was counted a single time. The chain recombines TRBV18 with TRBJ1-6; no clear D gene. Trimming cost V 3 bases and J 10 bases, with 7 bases left between them. The germline V gene has CDR1 KGHSH and CDR2 LQKENI. The length of the CDR3 is 12 residues. The CDR3 here is CASSPPESPLHF. The CDR3, as DNA: TGTGCCAGCTCACCTCCCGAATCACCCCTCCACTTT. Looking up the rest from reference TRBV18 and TRBJ1-6 gives the full variable domain: NAGVMQNPRHLVRRRGQEARLRCSPMKGHSHVYWYRQLPEEGLKFMVYLQKENIIDESGMPKERFSAEFPKEGPSILRIQQVVRGDSAAYFCASSPPESPLHFGNGTRLTVT.

The V gene is TRBV27, the J gene TRBJ1-1; TRBD1 aligns across 7 bases. Germline V CDR1 and CDR2: MNHEY, SMNVEV (reference sequence). This CDR3 is built from 15 residues. V trimming: 0 bases; J trimming: 9 bases; junction bases outside the gene matches: 10. In DNA form, the CDR3 reads TGTGCCAGCAGTTTATCGATGCCCCAACAGGGGAAAGCTTTCTTT. As protein: CASSLSMPQQGKAFF.

The chain links TRBV5-1 to TRBJ1-1; TRBD1 matches at 8 bases. The CDR3 is made up of 15 amino acids. Germline lookup yields CDR1 SGHRS and CDR2 YFSETQ. J was trimmed by 5 bases and V by 4 bases; bases with no gene match: 10. In DNA form, the CDR3 reads TGCGCCAGCAGCCGACGCCAGGGGGCCGAAACTGAAGCTTTCTTT. Amino acids: CASSRRQGAETEAFF.

This clone was recorded only once. The rearrangement links TRBV7-2 to TRBJ1-4; tentative D call: TRBD1 (6 bases). The CDR3 runs to 14 residues. Germline V CDR1 and CDR2: SGHTA, FQGNSA. V lost 2 bases and J 8 bases, leaving 12 bases between the germline ends. The CDR3 region has the DNA TGTGCCAGCAGCTTAAGCAGGGGCCCCGAAAAACTGTTTTTT. Protein: CASSLSRGPEKLFF.

The rearrangement links TRBV6-5 to TRBJ1-1, with D perhaps matching TRBD1 (6 bases). The CDR3 is 13 amino acids. Per the germline V gene, CDR1 is MNHEY and CDR2 is SVGAGI. Deletions cut 0 bases from V and 8 bases from J, with 10 bases between. CDR3 loop: CASSYSGGTEAFF. The DNA for the CDR3 is TGTGCCAGCAGTTACTCGGGGGGCACGGAAGCTTTCTTT.

The chain uses TRBV6-5 and TRBJ1-2, with D hard to call. The CDR3 contains 13 residues. CDR1 is MNHEY, CDR2 SVGAGI, per germline. V was pared by 6 bases and J by 0 bases, with 8 bases between. CDR3 DNA: TGTGCCAGCAGGGGTACATCTAACTATGGCTACACCTTC. This encodes CASRGTSNYGYTF.

This chain connects TRBV29-1 to TRBJ1-2; D not resolved. CDR3 length equals 15 residues. Germline values: CDR1 SQVTM, CDR2 ANQGSEA. The germline V and J ends were trimmed by 6 bases and 2 bases, with 19 bases remaining between them. DNA of the CDR3: TGCAGCGTCACCGGCGGGGTGGAACCCAACTATGGCTACACCTTC. Encoded protein: CSVTGGVEPNYGYTF.

The genes are TRBV27 and TRBJ1-1; D gene uncertain. CDR3 length equals 14 residues. Per the germline V gene, CDR1 is MNHEY and CDR2 is SMNVEV (reference sequence). V lost 1 base and J lost 1, with 7 bases in between. Here the CDR3 reads CASSLLPPNTEAFF. Here the CDR3 DNA reads TGTGCCAGCAGTTTATTGCCCCCGAACACTGAAGCTTTCTTT.

This chain connects TRBV7-3 to TRBJ2-1; D remains unclear. The V gene's germline CDR1 is SGHTA and CDR2 FQGTGA. V lost 5 bases and J 0 bases, leaving 14 bases between the germline ends. There are 16 residues in the CDR3. The CDR3 nucleotides are TGTGCCAGCAGCCCCGTAGGCCCAAGCTCCTACAATGAGCAGTTCTTC. The encoded protein is CASSPVGPSSYNEQFF.

This chain connects TRBV5-1 to TRBJ2-4; 9 bases align to TRBD1. The CDR3 loop spans 14 amino acids. After removal of 0 bases from V and 9 bases from J, the junction contained 4 bases not matched to a gene. CDR1 is SGHRS and CDR2 is YFSETQ in the germline V gene. As DNA, the CDR3 is TGCGCCAGCAGCTTGGGGACAGGGGTGGCCATTCAGTACTTC. Residues: CASSLGTGVAIQYF.

This chain uses TRBV12-5 with TRBJ1-1; D remains ambiguous. The CDR3 sequence is 16 residues long. CDR1 is LGHNT and CDR2 is FRNRAP in the germline V gene. Trimming pared 0 bases from V and 1 base from J, leaving 12 bases between. CDR3 sequence (DNA): TGTGCTAGTGGTTTGGTAATCTTTCCTAAGAACACTGAAGCTTTCTTT. Translation: CASGLVIFPKNTEAFF.

The V and J genes are TRBV4-3 and TRBJ2-1, with D maybe TRBD1 (6 bases). Germline V CDR1 and CDR2: LGHNA, YSLEER. With 3 bases removed from V and 3 bases from J, the gap between germline ends came to 12 bases. CDR3 length: 15 residues. CDR3 bases: TGCGCCAGCAGCCATTACGGGACATACTACAATGAGCAGTTCTTC. Protein: CASSHYGTYYNEQFF.

The chain uses TRBV7-2 and TRBJ2-3; 12 bases match TRBD2. V shed 4 bases, J shed 2 bases, and the junction held 7 bases outside the gene matches. Germline CDR1 is SGHTA and CDR2 is FQGNSA. CDR3 length: 17 residues. Written as DNA, the CDR3 is TGTGCCAGCAGCTCGACTAGCGGGGGTTCGTACACAGATACGCAGTATTTT. Translating it yields CASSSTSGGSYTDTQYF.

The V and J genes are TRBV5-1 and TRBJ1-2, with unresolved D. Germline CDR1 is SGHRS and CDR2 is YFSETQ. The CDR3 has 13 residues. Deletions cut 0 bases from V and 5 bases from J, with 8 bases between. CDR3 sequence reads: CASSLDGPYGYTF. The CDR3 nucleotides are TGCGCCAGCAGCTTGGACGGCCCATATGGCTACACCTTC.

The V and J genes are TRBV3-1 (or the pseudogene TRBV3-2) and TRBJ2-3; TRBD2 matches 7 bases. This CDR3 contains 15 residues. Trimming removed 6 bases from V and 1 base from J; junction bases left unmatched: 7. The germline CDR1 and CDR2 sequences are LGHDT and YNNKEL (reference sequence). The CDR3 DNA reads TGTGCCAGCAGTCCCTTAGCGGGCCGCACAGATACGCAGTATTTT. Its protein is CASSPLAGRTDTQYF.

The rearrangement joins TRBV13 to TRBJ2-1; 8 bases align to TRBD1. J was trimmed by 5 bases and V by 4 bases; bases with no gene match: 7. This CDR3 contains 15 residues. Germline V gives CDR1 PRHDT, CDR2 FYEKMQ (reference sequence). The CDR3 nucleotides are TGTGCCAGCAGCTCCCTATTGACAGGGGACAATGAGCAGTTCTTC. Amino acid sequence: CASSSLLTGDNEQFF.